One T cell receptor beta chain is described in this entry. These data are taken from a study of control samples from healthy donors and cancer patients. Per the germline V gene, CDR1 is ENHRY and CDR2 is SYGVKD. Trimming removed 3 bases from V and 11 bases from J, with 14 bases in between. The CDR3 extends over 14 amino acids. The protocol was immunoSEQ multiplex PCR, while the TCRdb copy is restricted to in-frame clones and leaves out a portion. The profile shows around 130,000 clones, approximately 89% of them singletons. The gene calls are TRBV10-3 and TRBJ1-6; possibly TRBD1 for D (5 bases). The source is a man aged 18 to 30 in good health. Material: blood. CDR3 protein: CAISDRERKTPLHF. The CDR3 nucleotides are TGTGCCATCAGTGACAGGGAGCGAAAGACACCCCTCCACTTT.